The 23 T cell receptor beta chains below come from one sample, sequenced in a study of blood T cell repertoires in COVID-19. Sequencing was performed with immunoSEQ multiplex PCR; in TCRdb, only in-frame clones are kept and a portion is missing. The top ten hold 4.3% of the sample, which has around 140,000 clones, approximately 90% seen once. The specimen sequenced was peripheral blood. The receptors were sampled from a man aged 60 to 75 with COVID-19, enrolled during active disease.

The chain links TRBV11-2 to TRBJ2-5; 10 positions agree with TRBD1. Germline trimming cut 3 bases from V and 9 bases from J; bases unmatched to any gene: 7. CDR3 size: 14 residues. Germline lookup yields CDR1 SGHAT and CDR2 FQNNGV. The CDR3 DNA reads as TGTGCCAGCAGCTTTCTAGGGACAGGGGACGCCCAGTACTTC. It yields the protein CASSFLGTGDAQYF.

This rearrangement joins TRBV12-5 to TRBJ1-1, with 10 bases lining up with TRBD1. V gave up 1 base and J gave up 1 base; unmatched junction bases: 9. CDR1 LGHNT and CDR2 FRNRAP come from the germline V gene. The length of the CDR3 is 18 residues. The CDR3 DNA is TGTGCTAGTGGTTTGGGAACCGGGACAGGGGTCGCGAACACTGAAGCTTTCTTT. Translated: CASGLGTGTGVANTEAFF.

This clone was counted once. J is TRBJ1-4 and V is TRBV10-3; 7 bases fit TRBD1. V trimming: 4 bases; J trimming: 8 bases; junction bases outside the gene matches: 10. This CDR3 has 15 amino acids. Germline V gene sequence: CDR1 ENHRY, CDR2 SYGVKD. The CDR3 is CAISAGQSRGEKLFF. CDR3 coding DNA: TGTGCCATCAGTGCGGGACAGTCGAGGGGAGAAAAACTGTTTTTT.

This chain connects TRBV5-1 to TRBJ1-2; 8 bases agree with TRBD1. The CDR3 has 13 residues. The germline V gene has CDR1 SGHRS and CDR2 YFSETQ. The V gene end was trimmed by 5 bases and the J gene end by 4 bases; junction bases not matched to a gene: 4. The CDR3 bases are TGCGCCAGCAGGACAGGGGAGAGCTATGGCTACACCTTC. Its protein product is CASRTGESYGYTF.

The CDR3 is CAIEGAGEAFF. The CDR3 DNA follows: TGTGCCATCGAGGGCGCGGGTGAAGCTTTCTTT. V usage is TRBV10-3 and J usage is TRBJ1-1; D not certain. CDR1 ENHRY and CDR2 SYGVKD come from the germline V gene. This CDR3 is 11 amino acids long. V dropped 8 bases and J dropped 7 bases, with 11 bases sitting between them.

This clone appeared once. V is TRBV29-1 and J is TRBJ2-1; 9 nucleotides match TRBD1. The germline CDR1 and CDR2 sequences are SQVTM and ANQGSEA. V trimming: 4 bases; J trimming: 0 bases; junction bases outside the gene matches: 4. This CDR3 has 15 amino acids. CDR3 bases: TGCAGCGTTGCCGGACAGGGGAGCTCCTACAATGAGCAGTTCTTC. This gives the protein CSVAGQGSSYNEQFF.

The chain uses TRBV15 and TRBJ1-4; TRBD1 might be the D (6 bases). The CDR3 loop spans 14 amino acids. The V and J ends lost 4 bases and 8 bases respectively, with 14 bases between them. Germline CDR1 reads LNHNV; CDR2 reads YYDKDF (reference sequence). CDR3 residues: CATSKRTASEKLFF. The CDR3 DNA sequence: TGTGCCACCAGCAAGCGGACAGCGTCGGAAAAACTGTTTTTT.

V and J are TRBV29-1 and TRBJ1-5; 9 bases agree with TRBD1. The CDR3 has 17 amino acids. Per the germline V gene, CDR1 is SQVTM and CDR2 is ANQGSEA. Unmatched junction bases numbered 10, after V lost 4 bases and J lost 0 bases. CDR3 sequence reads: CSVGVGQGTHSNQPQHF. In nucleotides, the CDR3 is TGCAGCGTTGGCGTGGGACAGGGCACTCATAGCAATCAGCCCCAGCATTTT.

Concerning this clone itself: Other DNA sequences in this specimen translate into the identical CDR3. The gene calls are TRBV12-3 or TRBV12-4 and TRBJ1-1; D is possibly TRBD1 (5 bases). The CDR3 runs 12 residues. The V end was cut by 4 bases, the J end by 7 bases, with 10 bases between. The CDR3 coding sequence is TGTGCCAGCAGTTGGGCAGACAGTGAAGCTTTCTTT. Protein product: CASSWADSEAFF.

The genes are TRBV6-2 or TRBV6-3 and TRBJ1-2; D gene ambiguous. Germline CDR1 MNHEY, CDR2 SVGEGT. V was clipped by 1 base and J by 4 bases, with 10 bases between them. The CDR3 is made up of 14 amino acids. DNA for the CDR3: TGTGCCAGCAGTTACTTGGGGAGCGGCTATGGCTACACCTTC. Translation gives CASSYLGSGYGYTF.

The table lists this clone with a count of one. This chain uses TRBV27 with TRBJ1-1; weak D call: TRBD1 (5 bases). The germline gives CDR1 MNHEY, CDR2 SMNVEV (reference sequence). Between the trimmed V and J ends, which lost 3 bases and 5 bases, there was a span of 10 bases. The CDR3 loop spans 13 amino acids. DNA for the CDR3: TGTGCCAGCAGTTTTCTGGGGGGAACTGAAGCTTTCTTT. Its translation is CASSFLGGTEAFF.

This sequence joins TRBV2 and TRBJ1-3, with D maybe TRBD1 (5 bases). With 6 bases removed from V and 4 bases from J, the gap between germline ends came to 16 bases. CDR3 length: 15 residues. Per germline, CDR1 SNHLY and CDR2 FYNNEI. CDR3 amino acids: CASSLPPGEGNTIYF. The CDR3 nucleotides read TGTGCCAGCAGCCTCCCCCCGGGGGAAGGAAACACCATATATTTT.

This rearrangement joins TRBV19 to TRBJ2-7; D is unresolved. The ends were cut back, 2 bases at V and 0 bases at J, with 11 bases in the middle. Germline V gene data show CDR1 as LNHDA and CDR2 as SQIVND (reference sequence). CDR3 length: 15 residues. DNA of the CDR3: TGTGCCAGTAGTATAAATCCCACAGCCTCCTACGAGCAGTACTTC. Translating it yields CASSINPTASYEQYF.

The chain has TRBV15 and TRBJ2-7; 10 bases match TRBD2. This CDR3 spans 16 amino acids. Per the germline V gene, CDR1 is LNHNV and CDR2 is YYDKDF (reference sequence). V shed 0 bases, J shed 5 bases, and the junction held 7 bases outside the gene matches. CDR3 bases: TGTGCCACCAGCAGAGATAGGGCTAGCGGGGGCAACGAGCAGTACTTC. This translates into CATSRDRASGGNEQYF.

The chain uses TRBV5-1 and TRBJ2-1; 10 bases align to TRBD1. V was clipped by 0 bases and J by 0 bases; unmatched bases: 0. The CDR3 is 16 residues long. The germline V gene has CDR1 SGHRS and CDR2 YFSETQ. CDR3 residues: CASSLGTGGSYNEQFF. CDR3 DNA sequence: TGCGCCAGCAGCTTGGGGACAGGGGGCTCCTACAATGAGCAGTTCTTC.

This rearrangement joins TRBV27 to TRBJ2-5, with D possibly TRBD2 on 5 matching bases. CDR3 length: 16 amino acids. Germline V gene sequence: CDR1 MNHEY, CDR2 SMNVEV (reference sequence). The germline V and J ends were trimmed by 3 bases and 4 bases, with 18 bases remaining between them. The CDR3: CASSFKGTRSGETQYF. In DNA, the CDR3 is TGTGCCAGCAGTTTTAAGGGTACTAGGTCGGGAGAGACCCAGTACTTC.

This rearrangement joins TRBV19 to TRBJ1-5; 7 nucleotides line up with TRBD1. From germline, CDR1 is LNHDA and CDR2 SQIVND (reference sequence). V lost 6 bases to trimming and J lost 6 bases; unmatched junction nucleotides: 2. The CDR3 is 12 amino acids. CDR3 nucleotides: TGTGCCAGTAGGGCAGGGGGTCAGCCCCAGCATTTT. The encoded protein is CASRAGGQPQHF. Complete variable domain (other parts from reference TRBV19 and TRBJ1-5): DGGITQSPKYLFRKEGQNVTLSCEQNLNHDAMYWYRQDPGQGLRLIYYSQIVNDFQKGDIAEGYSVSREKKESFPLTVTSAQKNPTAFYLCASRAGGQPQHFGDGTRLSIL.

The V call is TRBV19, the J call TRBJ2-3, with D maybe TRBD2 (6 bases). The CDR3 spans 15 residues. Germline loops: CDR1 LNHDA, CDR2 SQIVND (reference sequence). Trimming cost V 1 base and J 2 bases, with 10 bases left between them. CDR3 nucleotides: TGTGCCAGTAGTATAGCTGGGGGGATCACAGATACGCAGTATTTT. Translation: CASSIAGGITDTQYF. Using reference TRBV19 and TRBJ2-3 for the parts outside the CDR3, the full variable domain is DGGITQSPKYLFRKEGQNVTLSCEQNLNHDAMYWYRQDPGQGLRLIYYSQIVNDFQKGDIAEGYSVSREKKESFPLTVTSAQKNPTAFYLCASSIAGGITDTQYFGPGTRLTVL.

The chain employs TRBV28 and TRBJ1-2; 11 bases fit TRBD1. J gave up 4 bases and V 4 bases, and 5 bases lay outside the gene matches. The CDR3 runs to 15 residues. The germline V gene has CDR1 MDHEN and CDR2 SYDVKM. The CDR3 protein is CASSSRTGGVYGYTF. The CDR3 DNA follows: TGTGCCAGCAGTTCCAGGACAGGGGGCGTCTATGGCTACACCTTC.

The CDR3 loop reads CASSPPGTGSHGYTF. The CDR3 nucleotides are TGTGCCAGCAGCCCTCCCGGGACAGGGAGTCATGGCTACACCTTC. This chain connects TRBV13 to TRBJ1-2; 9 bases match TRBD1. Germline values: CDR1 PRHDT, CDR2 FYEKMQ (reference sequence). The V segment lost 5 bases and the J segment 6 bases; nucleotides outside the gene matches: 10. The CDR3 has 15 residues.

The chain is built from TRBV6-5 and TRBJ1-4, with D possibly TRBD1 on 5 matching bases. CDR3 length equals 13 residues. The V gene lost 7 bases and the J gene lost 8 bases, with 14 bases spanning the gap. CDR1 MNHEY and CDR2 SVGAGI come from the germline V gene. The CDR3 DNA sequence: TGTGCCAGCACTTCGGGGGTTGAAGAAAAACTGTTTTTT. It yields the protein CASTSGVEEKLFF.

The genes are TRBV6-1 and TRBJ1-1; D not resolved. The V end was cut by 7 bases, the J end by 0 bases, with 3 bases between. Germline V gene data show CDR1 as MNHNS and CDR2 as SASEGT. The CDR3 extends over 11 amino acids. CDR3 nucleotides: TGTGCCAGCACTATGAACACTGAAGCTTTCTTT. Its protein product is CASTMNTEAFF.

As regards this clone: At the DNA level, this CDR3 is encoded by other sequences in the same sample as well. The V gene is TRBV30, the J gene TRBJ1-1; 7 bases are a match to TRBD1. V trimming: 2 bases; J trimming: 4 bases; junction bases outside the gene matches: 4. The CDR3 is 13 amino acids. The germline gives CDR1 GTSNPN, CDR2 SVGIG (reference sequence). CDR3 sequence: CAWSRQGGTEAFF. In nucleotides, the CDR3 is TGTGCCTGGAGTCGACAGGGAGGCACTGAAGCTTTCTTT.